The 17 T cell receptor beta chains below come from one sample, sequenced in a study of cytomegalovirus exposure and HLA in healthy donors (dated by TCRdb to about 2017). The method behind the library was the immunoSEQ multiplex PCR assay. For the multiplex PCR, a mixture combining 60 forward primers for TCR Vbeta segments and 13 reverse primers for TCR Jbeta segments was used. TCRdb re-hosts the immuneACCESS table, in-frame sequences only. Its copies lack some clones; in the studies checked, an unresolved V gene accounts for under half of them, and the cause for the rest is not known. This sample is represented by about 130,000 clones; 80% to 85% of them were singletons. Over 0.9% of the sample is in the top ten clones. Sequencing was done on a sample of PBMCs. The receptors were sampled from a human donor in good health.

V is TRBV5-1 and J is TRBJ2-5, with 12 bases that match TRBD2. The CDR3 loop spans 16 amino acids. V shed 4 bases and J 5 bases; nucleotides not matched to a gene: 9. Germline V gene data show CDR1 as SGHRS and CDR2 as YFSETQ. The CDR3 DNA reads as TGCGCCAGCAGCCCCCCTAGCGGGGGGGCAAAGGAGACCCAGTACTTC. Translated, it gives CASSPPSGGAKETQYF.

The chain is built from TRBV4-1 and TRBJ2-7; tentative D call: TRBD1 (6 bases). Deletions cut 3 bases from V and 2 bases from J, with 23 bases between. CDR1 and CDR2 from the germline V gene are MGHRA and YSYEKL. The CDR3 has 18 amino acids. This chain's CDR3 is CASSHLPQGPYQTYEQYF. In DNA form, the CDR3 reads TGCGCCAGCAGCCACCTACCACAGGGTCCTTATCAGACCTACGAGCAGTACTTC.

The chain combines TRBV5-4 with TRBJ2-3; 7 bases match TRBD2. The germline V gene has CDR1 SGHNT and CDR2 YYREEE (reference sequence). This CDR3 comprises 15 residues. Germline trimming cut 4 bases from V and 2 bases from J; bases unmatched to any gene: 7. DNA of the CDR3: TGTGCCAGCAGCCCACAGCGGGGAGCCACAGATACGCAGTATTTT. Translated: CASSPQRGATDTQYF.

This clone was counted between two and nine times. The chain employs TRBV5-1 and TRBJ2-2, with 9 bases identical to TRBD1. CDR1 is SGHRS and CDR2 is YFSETQ in the germline V gene. Unmatched junction bases numbered 12, after V lost 8 bases and J lost 1 base. The CDR3 length is 17 residues. In nucleotides, the CDR3 is TGCGCCAGTTCGATAGATCCGGGACAGGGGAACACCGGGGAGCTGTTTTTT. As protein: CASSIDPGQGNTGELFF.

This clone showed up just a few times. This chain uses TRBV18 with TRBJ1-5; TRBD1 might be the D (5 bases). Trimming stripped 3 bases from V and 10 bases from J, with 13 bases between. The germline CDR1 and CDR2 sequences are KGHSH and LQKENI. The CDR3 is 13 amino acids. The CDR3 DNA follows: TGTGCCAGCTCACCGGCAGGGATGGATCCCCAGCATTTT. It encodes CASSPAGMDPQHF.

V usage is TRBV27 and J usage is TRBJ2-1, with TRBD2 identical over 13 bases. The V gene's germline CDR1 is MNHEY and CDR2 SMNVEV (reference sequence). The junction had 11 bases not matched to a gene; V was cut back by 5 bases and J by 7 bases. The CDR3 sequence is 17 residues long. In nucleotides, the CDR3 is TGTGCCAGCAGTCCCCTACTAGCGGGGGGGCCGGGTAATGAGCAGTTCTTC. This sequence encodes CASSPLLAGGPGNEQFF.

In this sample, this clone turned up once. The gene calls are TRBV10-3 and TRBJ2-1; D might be TRBD1 (6 bases). The CDR3 has 14 amino acids. Germline CDR1 and CDR2: ENHRY and SYGVKD. Trimming cost V 1 base and J 6 bases, with 10 bases left between them. In DNA form, the CDR3 reads TGTGCCATCAGTGAGTGGCCCAGGGGCAATGAGCAGTTCTTC. It is translated as CAISEWPRGNEQFF.

The chain carries TRBV9 and TRBJ1-1; D perhaps matches TRBD1 (6 bases). Trimming removed 1 base from V and 0 bases from J, with 13 bases in between. The germline CDR1 and CDR2 sequences are SGDLS and YYNGEE. The CDR3 spans 16 residues. Here the CDR3 DNA reads TGTGCCAGCAGCGTACAGGGGCAGGCCATGAACACTGAAGCTTTCTTT. Its protein is CASSVQGQAMNTEAFF.

There are a few counts of this clone. The V gene is TRBV19, the J gene TRBJ1-1; 8 positions match TRBD1. CDR1 and CDR2 from the germline V gene are LNHDA and SQIVND (reference sequence). V shed 5 bases and J 1 base; nucleotides not matched to a gene: 6. The CDR3 loop spans 15 amino acids. The CDR3: CASSWPGGRNTEAFF. Written as DNA, the CDR3 is TGTGCCAGTAGTTGGCCAGGGGGCAGGAACACTGAAGCTTTCTTT. Drawing the rest from reference TRBV19 and TRBJ1-1, the complete variable domain is DGGITQSPKYLFRKEGQNVTLSCEQNLNHDAMYWYRQDPGQGLRLIYYSQIVNDFQKGDIAEGYSVSREKKESFPLTVTSAQKNPTAFYLCASSWPGGRNTEAFFGQGTRLTVV.

The rearrangement links TRBV11-2 to TRBJ1-1; no clear D. This CDR3 is built from 12 residues. Trimming stripped 3 bases from V and 4 bases from J, with 6 bases between. Germline-derived CDR1 and CDR2 are SGHAT and FQNNGV. The CDR3 DNA is TGTGCCAGCAGCTTTAGTGGCACTGAAGCTTTCTTT. It is translated as CASSFSGTEAFF.

V usage is TRBV27 and J usage is TRBJ2-3, with 10 bases matching TRBD2. Germline CDR1 reads MNHEY; CDR2 reads SMNVEV (reference sequence). The CDR3 contains 16 residues. The trim removed 5 bases at V and 0 bases at J, leaving 5 bases unmatched. CDR3 sequence (DNA): TGTGCCAGCAGTACATTAGCGGGGGGTAGCACAGATACGCAGTATTTT. Protein product: CASSTLAGGSTDTQYF.

A single count supports this clone. V usage is TRBV6-1 and J usage is TRBJ1-1, with 7 bases identical to TRBD1. Per germline, CDR1 MNHNS and CDR2 SASEGT. The trim removed 5 bases at V and 5 bases at J, leaving 5 bases unmatched. The CDR3 extends over 13 amino acids. CDR3 region: CASSLNRGTEAFF. The CDR3 nucleotides read TGTGCCAGCAGTCTAAACAGGGGAACTGAAGCTTTCTTT.

V is TRBV7-9 and J is TRBJ2-1; 10 nucleotides line up with TRBD1. The CDR3 totals 15 residues. Germline V gives CDR1 SEHNR, CDR2 FQNEAQ (reference sequence). The V and J ends lost 5 bases and 8 bases, in that order; junction bases with no gene match: 9. CDR3 nucleotides: TGTGCCAGCAGCCCACGGACAGGGGGAGGACATGAGCAGTTCTTC. It translates to CASSPRTGGGHEQFF.

This rearrangement joins TRBV5-6 to TRBJ1-2, with D possibly being TRBD1 (6 bases). Germline V lookup: CDR1 SGHDT, CDR2 YYEEEE. This CDR3 spans 15 amino acids. Trimming removed 5 bases at V and 3 bases at J, with 17 bases between. The DNA of the CDR3 is TGTGCCAGCAGTTATACCGGACAGACACACTATGGCTACACCTTC. As protein: CASSYTGQTHYGYTF.

This chain uses TRBV2 with TRBJ2-2, with TRBD2 matching 8 bases. The V and J ends lost 4 bases and 2 bases, in that order; junction bases with no gene match: 3. The V gene's germline CDR1 is SNHLY and CDR2 FYNNEI. This CDR3 contains 15 residues. The CDR3 sequence is CASSALAANTGELFF. CDR3 coding DNA: TGTGCCAGCAGTGCACTAGCGGCTAACACCGGGGAGCTGTTTTTT.

This chain joins TRBV6-5 and TRBJ1-1; TRBD1 might be the D (5 bases). Germline assignment: CDR1 MNHEY and CDR2 SVGAGI. This CDR3 is 11 amino acids long. V was clipped by 7 bases and J by 5 bases, with 8 bases between them. CDR3 DNA sequence: TGTGCCAGCATGGGGGGGACTGAAGCTTTCTTT. Protein sequence: CASMGGTEAFF.

In regard to this clone: It is likely a read error, because the conserved phenylalanine at the end of the CDR3 is missing. No DNA is shown, since the ends of the CDR3 on it are uncertain; the CDR3 is the one TCRdb lists. CDR3 sequence: CSSSAGEGNI. The chain recombines TRBV7-9 with TRBJ2-7; no check of the table's D call, TRBD2, against the DNA was made. The CDR3 region is 10 residues in length, termini included. Germline assignment: CDR1 SEHNR and CDR2 FQNEAQ (reference sequence).